A single sample gave rise to the 12 T cell receptor beta chains below, sequenced in a study of beta chain features in type 1 diabetes. Expressed TCRB transcripts were sequenced, since all the RNA that had been isolated was reverse transcribed. Assay: immunoSEQ multiplex PCR; the TCRdb copy retains only in-frame clones and omits some. The sample carries just over 450,000 clones, around 30% recorded once. Sequencing was performed on naive CD4+ T cells from blood. These receptors came from a young man in good health.

V and J are TRBV10-3 and TRBJ2-1; TRBD2 matches 7 bases. CDR1 is ENHRY and CDR2 is SYGVKD in the germline V gene. CDR3 length: 15 amino acids. Unmatched junction bases numbered 7, after V lost 2 bases and J lost 6 bases. The DNA for the CDR3 is TGTGCCATCAGTGAGATCGAGGGAGGGTTCAATGAGCAGTTCTTC. It is translated as CAISEIEGGFNEQFF.

The chain uses TRBV6-5 and TRBJ1-1; D is uncertain. Germline CDR1 and CDR2: MNHEY and SVGAGI. The CDR3 has 14 residues. With 5 bases removed from V and 5 bases from J, the gap between germline ends came to 15 bases. CDR3 sequence: CASSTLSQLTEAFF. CDR3 DNA: TGTGCCAGCAGTACACTTAGTCAGTTGACTGAAGCTTTCTTT.

This chain uses TRBV7-2 with TRBJ1-5; D not certain. The germline CDR1 and CDR2 sequences are SGHTA and FQGNSA. This CDR3 has 15 residues. V was cut by 1 base and J by 6 bases, with 13 bases left in between. CDR3 DNA: TGTGCCAGCAGCTTAGATGGAGGGCCGAGTCAGCCCCAGCATTTT. Encoded protein: CASSLDGGPSQPQHF.

The chain recombines TRBV7-2 with TRBJ2-3; D may correspond to TRBD1 or TRBD2 (5 bases each). The germline V gene has CDR1 SGHTA and CDR2 FQGNSA. V was trimmed by 5 bases and J by 9 bases, leaving 24 bases between them. The CDR3 extends over 16 amino acids. The CDR3 nucleotides read TGTGCCAGCAGCCAAGTCGGGACGGCGGGTTTAGTGACGCAGTATTTT. It encodes CASSQVGTAGLVTQYF.

With regard to this clone: Different DNA sequences within this sample yield the same CDR3. V gene TRBV10-3 combines with J gene TRBJ2-7, with 7 bases matching TRBD2. CDR1 is ENHRY, CDR2 SYGVKD, per germline. The CDR3 consists of 13 residues. V gave up 2 bases and J gave up 2 bases; unmatched junction bases: 0. The CDR3 nucleotides read TGTGCCATCAGTGAGGGACTAGCCTACGAGCAGTACTTC. Amino acid sequence: CAISEGLAYEQYF.

The chain carries TRBV2 and TRBJ2-5, with unresolved D. Trimming took off 5 bases at V and 5 bases at J, with 15 bases between the two ends. The germline V gene has CDR1 SNHLY and CDR2 FYNNEI. There are 14 residues in the CDR3. The DNA for the CDR3 is TGTGCCAGCAGTCCAAGGGCCCTGAAGGAGACCCAGTACTTC. Amino acid sequence: CASSPRALKETQYF.

This chain links TRBV25-1 with TRBJ2-1; possible D gene TRBD2, 5 bases. The CDR3 contains 14 residues. Germline-derived CDR1 and CDR2 are MGHDK and SYGVNS. V was shortened by 4 bases and J by 8 bases, with 15 bases between the two germline ends. The CDR3 sequence: CASSGLGRRDEQFF. CDR3 DNA: TGTGCCAGCAGTGGGTTAGGGAGAAGAGATGAGCAGTTCTTC.

This clone was seen only a few times. This sequence joins TRBV30 and TRBJ1-2; D unresolved. CDR1 and CDR2 from the germline V gene are GTSNPN and SVGIG (reference sequence). The CDR3 spans 12 residues. V was pared by 2 bases and J by 1 base, with 5 bases between. The CDR3 spells CAWSQSNYGYTF. Here the CDR3 DNA reads TGTGCCTGGAGTCAGAGTAACTATGGCTACACCTTC.

The chain joins TRBV30 to TRBJ1-1, with D unclear. Between the trimmed V and J ends, which lost 4 bases and 0 bases, there was a span of 9 bases. CDR1 and CDR2 (germline): GTSNPN, SVGIG (reference sequence). The CDR3 extends over 13 amino acids. CDR3 loop: CAWKGRMNTEAFF. In DNA, the CDR3 is TGTGCCTGGAAAGGGCGGATGAACACTGAAGCTTTCTTT.

This rearrangement joins TRBV7-2 to TRBJ1-5; D is ambiguous. Trimming removed 2 bases at V and 7 bases at J, with 9 bases between. The CDR3 is 13 amino acids. Germline V gene sequence: CDR1 SGHTA, CDR2 FQGNSA. CDR3 DNA sequence: TGTGCCAGCAGCTTAATAATGGGGCAGCCCCAGCATTTT. Translation gives CASSLIMGQPQHF.

In this sample, this clone turned up a few times. The genes are TRBV15 and TRBJ2-3; the D gene could be TRBD1 or TRBD2 (5 bases each). Trimming cost V 3 bases and J 5 bases, with 15 bases left between them. This CDR3 comprises 15 residues. CDR1 is LNHNV and CDR2 is YYDKDF in the germline V gene (reference sequence). CDR3 protein: CATSRRAGREDTQYF. The CDR3 DNA reads TGTGCCACCAGCAGGCGCGCAGGGAGAGAAGATACGCAGTATTTT.

The V call is TRBV21-1, the J call TRBJ2-1; the table's TRBD2 call for D was not verified on the DNA. TRBV21-1 is a pseudogene. This CDR3 spans 18 amino acids. The CDR3 reads CASSKRPVSGSCTMKQFF. The CDR3 bases are TGTGCCAGCAGCAAAAGACCCGTCTCCGGGTCCTGTACAATGAAGCAGTTCTTC.